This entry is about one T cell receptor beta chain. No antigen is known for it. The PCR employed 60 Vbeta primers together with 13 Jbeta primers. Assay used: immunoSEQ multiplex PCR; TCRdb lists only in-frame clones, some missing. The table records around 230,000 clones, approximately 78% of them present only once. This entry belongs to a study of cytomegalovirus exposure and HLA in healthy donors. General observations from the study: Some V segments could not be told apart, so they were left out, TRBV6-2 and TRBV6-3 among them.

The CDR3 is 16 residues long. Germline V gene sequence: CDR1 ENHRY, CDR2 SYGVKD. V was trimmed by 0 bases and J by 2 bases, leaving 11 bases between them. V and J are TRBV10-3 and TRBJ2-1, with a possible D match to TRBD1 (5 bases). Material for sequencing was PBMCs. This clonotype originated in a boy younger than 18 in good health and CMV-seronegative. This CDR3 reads CAISESLTEPYNEQFF. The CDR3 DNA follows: TGTGCCATCAGTGAGTCGCTGACAGAGCCCTACAATGAGCAGTTCTTC.